This T cell receptor (beta chain) was documented in a study of cytomegalovirus exposure and HLA in healthy donors. Both 60 Vbeta primers and 13 Jbeta primers went into the PCR. This table comes from immunoSEQ multiplex PCR, and its TCRdb copy is limited to in-frame clones, with some not included. This sample has fewer than 200,000 clones; about 77% occur once, and the top ten carry about 2.6%. With 3 bases clipped from V and 1 base from J, the junction kept 4 bases outside the gene matches. This CDR3 is built from 16 residues. CDR1 is SGHTA and CDR2 is FQGNSA in the germline V gene. Sequencing input: PBMCs. The TCR sequence derives from a woman between 40 and 50 years old in good health and CMV-seropositive. The gene calls are TRBV7-2 and TRBJ2-5; 11 bases align to TRBD2. The CDR3 DNA reads TGTGCCAGCAGCTTGTCTAGCGGGGGGTTCCAAGAGACCCAGTACTTC. It encodes CASSLSSGGFQETQYF. Together with reference TRBV7-2 and TRBJ2-5, the CDR3 gives the full variable domain: GAGVSQSPSNKVTEKGKDVELRCDPISGHTALYWYRQSLGQGLEFLIYFQGNSAPDKSGLPSDRFSAERTGGSVSTLTIQRTQQEDSAVYLCASSLSSGGFQETQYFGPGTRLLVL.